These 29 T cell receptor beta chains were all obtained from the same sample, sequenced in a study of blood T cell repertoires in COVID-19. Measured with immunoSEQ multiplex PCR; TCRdb has only the in-frame clones, and not every one. The sample lists around 250,000 clones; approximately 86% were seen once. The specimen sequenced was PBMCs or T cells enriched from blood (not recorded which). The receptors shown here come from a woman aged 50 to 65 who had recovered from COVID-19.

The gene calls are TRBV19 and TRBJ2-2; D gene unclear. In germline, CDR1 is LNHDA, CDR2 SQIVND (reference sequence). Trimming left V 0 bases short and J 2 bases short, with 7 bases between. The CDR3 length is 15 residues. CDR3 DNA: TGTGCCAGTAGTATAGACTGGCCTAACACCGGGGAGCTGTTTTTT. This translates into CASSIDWPNTGELFF. The full variable domain, rest sourced from reference TRBV19 and TRBJ2-2, is DGGITQSPKYLFRKEGQNVTLSCEQNLNHDAMYWYRQDPGQGLRLIYYSQIVNDFQKGDIAEGYSVSREKKESFPLTVTSAQKNPTAFYLCASSIDWPNTGELFFGEGSRLTVL.

In its sample, this clone was seen once. The genes are TRBV19 and TRBJ2-1, with 11 bases identical to TRBD2. V was pared by 3 bases and J by 5 bases, with 6 bases of the junction left unmatched. The CDR3 has 16 residues. Germline CDR1 is LNHDA and CDR2 is SQIVND (reference sequence). CDR3 DNA: TGTGCCAGTAGTATCTTCGGGACTAGCGGAAACAATGAGCAGTTCTTC. Its translation: CASSIFGTSGNNEQFF.

This chain joins TRBV5-1 and TRBJ2-1; 10 positions match TRBD2. Looked up from germline, CDR1 is SGHRS and CDR2 is YFSETQ. J lost 9 bases, V lost 0 bases, and 9 bases had no gene match. The CDR3 has 16 residues. The CDR3 here is CASSLGLAGGRIEQFF. Written as DNA, the CDR3 is TGCGCCAGCAGCTTGGGGTTAGCGGGAGGACGTATTGAGCAGTTCTTC.

This clone came up a few times. The rearrangement joins TRBV25-1 to TRBJ2-7; TRBD2 might be the D (6 bases). Germline CDR1 and CDR2: MGHDK and SYGVNS. The CDR3 is 12 residues long. Trimming took off 6 bases at V and 3 bases at J, with 9 bases between the two ends. The CDR3 nucleotides read TGTGCCAGCAGCGGGAGAGTCTACGAGCAGTACTTC. This gives the protein CASSGRVYEQYF.

This chain connects TRBV15 to TRBJ2-2; a possible D gene is TRBD2 (6 bases). Germline CDR1 and CDR2: LNHNV and YYDKDF (reference sequence). Trimming took 3 bases from V and 4 from J, leaving 12 bases between them. CDR3 length equals 15 residues. The CDR3 here is CATSRDTGGTGELFF. As DNA, the CDR3 is TGTGCCACCAGCAGGGACACCGGGGGCACCGGGGAGCTGTTTTTT.

CDR3: CAWSVDTSTDTQYF. CDR3 nucleotides: TGTGCCTGGAGTGTAGATACTAGCACAGATACGCAGTATTTT. The genes are TRBV30 and TRBJ2-3; D gene uncertain. The V gene's germline CDR1 is GTSNPN and CDR2 SVGIG (reference sequence). Trimming cost V 0 bases and J 0 bases, with 7 bases left between them. The CDR3 totals 14 residues.

The chain combines TRBV27 with TRBJ1-1, with a weak D call TRBD1 (6 bases). This CDR3 contains 14 residues. The germline gives CDR1 MNHEY, CDR2 SMNVEV (reference sequence). Trimming stripped 5 bases from V and 1 base from J, with 11 bases between. CDR3 sequence: CASSPVGQNTEAFF. The CDR3 bases are TGTGCCAGCAGTCCCGTGGGACAGAACACTGAAGCTTTCTTT.

The J gene is TRBJ1-2, the V gene TRBV4-1; no clear D. Trimming left V 3 bases short and J 0 bases short, with 8 bases between. Germline-derived CDR1 and CDR2 are MGHRA and YSYEKL. CDR3 length: 14 amino acids. In nucleotides, the CDR3 is TGCGCCAGCAGCCAGGCGGCGTCTAACTATGGCTACACCTTC. Its protein product is CASSQAASNYGYTF.

This sequence joins TRBV7-9 and TRBJ1-4, with D unclear. This CDR3 region has 15 residues. Germline V gene lookup returns CDR1 SEHNR and CDR2 FQNEAQ (reference sequence). Trimming took 2 bases from V and 4 from J, leaving 11 bases between them. The CDR3 loop is CASSLTVGFNEKLFF. The CDR3 nucleotides read TGTGCCAGCAGCTTAACGGTGGGCTTTAATGAAAAACTGTTTTTT.

The chain uses TRBV4-1 and TRBJ2-5, with 7 bases matching TRBD1. Per germline, CDR1 MGHRA and CDR2 YSYEKL. This CDR3 is built from 16 residues. V dropped 2 bases and J dropped 1; count of bases not matched to a gene: 7. CDR3 coding DNA: TGCGCCAGCAGCCAATTGCCGGGACAGCCCCAAGAGACCCAGTACTTC. This sequence encodes CASSQLPGQPQETQYF.

This clone was seen a handful of times. The J gene is TRBJ2-2, the V gene TRBV29-1; no definite D call. Trimming took off 3 bases at V and 2 bases at J, with 7 bases between the two ends. The CDR3 extends over 13 amino acids. Looked up from germline, CDR1 is SQVTM and CDR2 is ANQGSEA. CDR3 nucleotide sequence: TGCAGCGTTGATTTCAGAAACACCGGGGAGCTGTTTTTT. Translated: CSVDFRNTGELFF.

The V gene is TRBV4-2, the J gene TRBJ1-1; the D is unclear. Germline V gene data show CDR1 as LGHNA and CDR2 as YNFKEQ. Trimming took off 4 bases at V and 5 bases at J, with 17 bases between the two ends. The CDR3 length is 15 residues. The CDR3 loop reads CASSPQLAGETEAFF. The CDR3 coding sequence is TGTGCCAGCAGCCCGCAATTAGCCGGGGAAACTGAAGCTTTCTTT.

V and J are TRBV7-2 and TRBJ2-5; D is perhaps TRBD1 (7 bases). The CDR3 length is 16 residues. The V gene lost 4 bases and the J gene lost 4 bases, with 19 bases spanning the gap. From germline, CDR1 is SGHTA and CDR2 FQGNSA. CDR3 region: CASSSAGGQFGETQYF. CDR3 bases: TGTGCCAGCAGCTCCGCCGGGGGACAGTTCGGAGAGACCCAGTACTTC.

This clone was observed at least ten times. The genes are TRBV20-1 and TRBJ2-7; TRBD1 might be the D (5 bases). Per germline, CDR1 DFQATT and CDR2 SNEGSKA (reference sequence). The CDR3 contains 11 residues. Trimming stripped 4 bases from V and 7 bases from J, with 11 bases between. CDR3 sequence: CSAKQEAEQYF. In DNA form, the CDR3 reads TGCAGTGCTAAACAGGAAGCGGAGCAGTACTTC.

V usage is TRBV30 and J usage is TRBJ1-5, with 7 bases lining up with TRBD1. The germline V gene encodes CDR1 GTSNPN and CDR2 SVGIG (reference sequence). This CDR3 is 14 amino acids long. After removal of 0 bases from V and 8 bases from J, the junction contained 7 bases not matched to a gene. CDR3: CAWSVDREVKPQHF. CDR3 DNA sequence: TGTGCCTGGAGTGTCGACAGGGAAGTCAAGCCCCAGCATTTT.

The chain is built from TRBV10-3 and TRBJ2-3, with D possibly being TRBD1 (6 bases). Trimming removed 4 bases from V and 2 bases from J, with 16 bases in between. The CDR3 spans 16 residues. Germline values: CDR1 ENHRY, CDR2 SYGVKD. CDR3 nucleotide sequence: TGTGCCATCAGTGCGTACAGGGCCTATGACACAGATACGCAGTATTTT. Its translation is CAISAYRAYDTDTQYF.

The chain is built from TRBV10-3 and TRBJ2-1; D is perhaps TRBD2 (5 bases). Germline V CDR1 and CDR2: ENHRY, SYGVKD. This CDR3 has 11 amino acids. CDR3 sequence reads: CTSGTYNEQFF. CDR3 DNA sequence: TGTACTTCCGGGACCTACAATGAGCAGTTCTTC.

This chain links TRBV5-6 with TRBJ2-3, with 8 bases identical to TRBD2. Germline CDR1 is SGHDT and CDR2 is YYEEEE. The CDR3 is made up of 16 amino acids. Trimming cost V 2 bases and J 5 bases; bases outside gene matches: 10. CDR3 nucleotides: TGTGCCAGCAGCTTTCAGCCAGCGGGAGTAGGAGATACGCAGTATTTT. It specifies CASSFQPAGVGDTQYF.

This chain joins TRBV7-2 and TRBJ2-1; D is possibly TRBD1 (6 bases). Trimming cost V 5 bases and J 1 base, with 12 bases left between them. Germline CDR1 and CDR2: SGHTA and FQGNSA. CDR3 length: 15 amino acids. The CDR3 region has the DNA TGTGCCAGCAGCCTCGACCAGGGGTCCTACAATGAGCAGTTCTTC. This translates into CASSLDQGSYNEQFF.

As concerns this clone: The junction and the germline gene differ at one end; a read error may be behind it. V is TRBV18 and J is TRBJ2-1; D not resolved. The CDR3 covers 15 residues. The germline gives CDR1 KGHSH, CDR2 LQKENI. The CDR3 protein is CASSPFFQSSNEQFF. The CDR3 DNA is TGTGCCAGCTCACCATTCTTCCAGTCCTCCAATGAGCAGTTCTTC.

The gene calls are TRBV28 and TRBJ1-2, with 7 bases that match TRBD1. V was clipped by 6 bases and J by 8 bases; unmatched bases: 9. The CDR3 contains 13 residues. Germline CDR1 is MDHEN and CDR2 is SYDVKM. The CDR3 loop is CASSRGQVEGYTF. The CDR3 bases are TGTGCCAGCAGCCGCGGACAGGTGGAAGGCTACACCTTC.

The V gene is TRBV3-1 (or the pseudogene TRBV3-2), the J gene TRBJ1-3; the D is unclear. This CDR3 region has 15 residues. V lost 4 bases to trimming and J lost 0 bases, with 10 bases between them. Germline values: CDR1 LGHDT, CDR2 YNNKEL (reference sequence). The CDR3 coding sequence is TGTGCCAGCAGCCGGAGCGGTAGCTCTGGAAACACCATATATTTT. It specifies CASSRSGSSGNTIYF.

This chain connects TRBV9 to TRBJ2-7; 11 positions agree with TRBD1. The V and J ends lost 3 bases and 5 bases, in that order; junction bases with no gene match: 7. This CDR3 comprises 15 residues. CDR1 and CDR2 (germline): SGDLS, YYNGEE. The DNA for the CDR3 is TGTGCCAGCAGCGCGGGACAGGGGGTTCCCAACGAGCAGTACTTC. Translating gives CASSAGQGVPNEQYF.

The J gene is TRBJ1-3, the V gene TRBV4-2; TRBD1 matches at 10 bases. This CDR3 has 21 residues. V lost 1 base and J lost 0; bases outside the gene matches: 15. Germline CDR1 LGHNA, CDR2 YNFKEQ. CDR3 sequence reads: CASSQGYDRGRFGPSGNTIYF. CDR3 sequence (DNA): TGTGCCAGCAGCCAAGGCTATGACAGGGGGCGTTTTGGGCCCTCTGGAAACACCATATATTTT.

This chain connects TRBV18 to TRBJ1-1; D unresolved. The CDR3 sequence is 16 residues long. Between the trimmed V and J ends, which lost 0 bases and 5 bases, there was a span of 16 bases. Germline V gene data show CDR1 as KGHSH and CDR2 as LQKENI. The CDR3 DNA follows: TGTGCCAGCTCACCACCGGTAGTGGGTCCGCGGACTGAAGCTTTCTTT. Translation gives CASSPPVVGPRTEAFF.

The chain employs TRBV5-6 and TRBJ1-4; TRBD1 aligns across 9 bases. The CDR3 runs to 16 residues. Trimming cost V 2 bases and J 4 bases; bases outside gene matches: 6. The germline CDR1 and CDR2 sequences are SGHDT and YYEEEE. The CDR3 reads CASSLIRQGVNEKLFF. CDR3 in DNA: TGTGCCAGCAGCTTAATTCGACAGGGGGTTAATGAAAAACTGTTTTTT.

The chain is built from TRBV3-1 (or the pseudogene TRBV3-2) and TRBJ2-1, with no clear D. Looked up from germline, CDR1 is LGHDT and CDR2 is YNNKEL (reference sequence). This CDR3 is 13 amino acids long. The V end lost 1 base, the J end lost 5 bases, and 6 bases lay between the germline ends. The CDR3 spells CASSQVPDNEQFF. Written as DNA, the CDR3 is TGTGCCAGCAGCCAAGTTCCAGACAATGAGCAGTTCTTC.

This chain links TRBV6-6 with TRBJ2-5; possibly TRBD2 for D (6 bases). The CDR3 spans 15 residues. Germline V lookup: CDR1 MNHNY, CDR2 SVGAGI (reference sequence). Trimming removed 4 bases at V and 2 bases at J, with 14 bases between. The CDR3 DNA follows: TGTGCCAGCAGTTCGTCGGGAGTAGAGCAAGAGACCCAGTACTTC. It codes for CASSSSGVEQETQYF.

The J gene is TRBJ2-3, the V gene TRBV6-1, with TRBD2 matching 7 bases. The germline V gene encodes CDR1 MNHNS and CDR2 SASEGT. The CDR3 is made up of 14 amino acids. The V and J ends lost 1 base and 9 bases, in that order; junction bases with no gene match: 7. DNA of the CDR3: TGTGCCAGCAGTGAAGAAGGCGGGAGTTCCACGCAGTATTTT. Residues: CASSEEGGSSTQYF.